This T cell receptor (beta chain) was identified during a study of blood T cell repertoires in COVID-19. In the study overall: The analysed material was cDNA or gDNA that came from T cells, B-cell-depleted T cells, or PBMCs.

Germline V gene sequence: CDR1 MDHEN, CDR2 SYDVKM. The CDR3 is 15 amino acids. V was clipped by 3 bases and J by 7 bases; unmatched bases: 6. As regards this clone: This CDR3 is also generated by other DNA sequences in the sample.

As originally analysed: From reference gene primer amplification, estimates of nucleated cell counts were derived. Assay used: immunoSEQ multiplex PCR; TCRdb lists only in-frame clones, some missing. V and J calls and clone size are those listed in that table; D and trimming were worked out from the DNA. This sample yields about 52,000 clones, of which about 90% are seen a single time; 7.5% to 10% belongs to the top ten. The specimen was peripheral blood. The chain couples TRBV28 to TRBJ1-6; 7 bases match TRBD1. The clonotype comes from an elderly man with active or convalescent COVID-19. CDR3: CASSFRDRQNSPLHF. CDR3 coding DNA: TGTGCCAGCAGTTTTAGGGACAGACAAAATTCACCCCTCCACTTT.